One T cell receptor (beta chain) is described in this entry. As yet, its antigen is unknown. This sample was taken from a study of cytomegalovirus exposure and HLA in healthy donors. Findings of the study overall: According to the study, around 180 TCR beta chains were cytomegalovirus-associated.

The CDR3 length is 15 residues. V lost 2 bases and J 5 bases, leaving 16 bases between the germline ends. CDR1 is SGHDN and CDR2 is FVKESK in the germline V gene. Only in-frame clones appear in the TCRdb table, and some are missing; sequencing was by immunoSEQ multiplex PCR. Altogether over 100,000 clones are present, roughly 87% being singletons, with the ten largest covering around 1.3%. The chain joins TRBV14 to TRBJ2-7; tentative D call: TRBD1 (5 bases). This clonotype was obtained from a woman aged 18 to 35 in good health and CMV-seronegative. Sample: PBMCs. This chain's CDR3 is CASSQRSGRVHEQYF. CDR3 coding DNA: TGTGCCAGCAGCCAAAGGTCGGGCAGGGTCCACGAGCAGTACTTC. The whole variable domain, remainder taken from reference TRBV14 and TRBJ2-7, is EAGVTQFPSHSVIEKGQTVTLRCDPISGHDNLYWYRRVMGKEIKFLLHFVKESKQDESGMPNNRFLAERTGGTYSTLKVQPAELEDSGVYFCASSQRSGRVHEQYFGPGTRLTVT.